The rows below give T cell receptor beta chains drawn from one sample of a study of Graves' ophthalmopathy and Graves' hyperthyroidism. MiXCR, run by TCRdb on the multiplex PCR reads, gives a single entry per CDR3 protein. Of about 380,000 distinct CDR3 sequences in the sample, 15% were seen once. Sequencing was carried out using peripheral blood. The receptor set was obtained from a woman aged 18 to 35 with stable Graves' hyperthyroidism. Each CDR3 is given with its conserved first and last residue. The D gene is left open where the match is weak. Size is omitted from some rows. Given values are once, few, many or a class for expanded clones.

V	D	J	size	CDR3	DNA
TRBV20-1	NA	TRBJ1-1	many	CSARVSETEAFF	TGCAGTGCTAGAGTAAGCGAGACTGAAGCTTTCTTT
TRBV7-3	TRBD1	TRBJ1-1	NA	CASSPGTGSMNTEAFF	TGTGCCAGCAGCCCGGGGACAGGCAGCATGAACACTGAAGCTTTCTTT
TRBV2	NA	TRBJ2-7	many	CASSVRGSLTSYEQYF	TGTGCCAGCAGTGTTCGGGGAAGTCTGACCTCCTACGAGCAGTACTTC
TRBV11-2	TRBD1	TRBJ2-7	many	CASSAGQGGEQYF	TGTGCCAGCAGCGCGGGACAGGGGGGAGAGCAGTACTTC
TRBV12-3/TRBV12-4	NA	TRBJ2-5	many	CASSIGGARETQYF	TGTGCCAGCAGTATTGGGGGGGCCAGAGAGACCCAGTACTTC
TRBV11-3	NA	TRBJ2-7	many	CASSLMFSDEQYF	TGTGCCAGCAGCTTAATGTTTTCGGACGAGCAGTACTTC
TRBV6-5	NA	TRBJ1-1	many	CASSYLTIGSNTEAFF	TGTGCCAGCAGTTACCTCACCATCGGTTCGAACACTGAAGCTTTCTTT
TRBV11-3	NA	TRBJ1-6	many	CASSLDLDLVGSPLHF	TGTGCCAGCAGCTTAGATCTCGACTTGGTGGGTTCACCCCTCCACTTT
TRBV14	NA	TRBJ2-7	few	CASSQILGGSYEQYF	TGTGCCAGCAGCCAAATCCTGGGGGGCTCATACGAGCAGTACTTC
TRBV20-1	TRBD1	TRBJ2-7	NA	CSAGTGTHEQYF	TGCAGTGCTGGGACAGGGACCCACGAGCAGTACTTC
TRBV20-1	NA	TRBJ1-3	few	CSASRPGVIGNTIYF	TGCAGTGCTAGTCGCCCAGGGGTCATCGGAAACACCATATATTTT
TRBV6-2/TRBV6-3	NA	TRBJ1-2	many	CASSYSGGMGARGYGYTF	TGTGCCAGCAGTTACTCGGGGGGAATGGGGGCGCGTGGCTATGGCTACACCTTC
TRBV20-1	NA	TRBJ2-7	many	CSATLRPGQSYEQYF	TGCAGTGCTACCCTACGACCGGGACAATCGTACGAGCAGTACTTC
TRBV7-2	NA	TRBJ2-7	many	CASSFGSASYEQYF	TGTGCCAGCAGCTTCGGTAGCGCCTCCTACGAGCAGTACTTC
TRBV28	NA	TRBJ2-7	many	CASSPIPRTGPSYEQYF	TGTGCCAGCAGTCCGATACCCAGGACTGGTCCCTCCTACGAGCAGTACTTC
TRBV3-1	TRBD1	TRBJ2-5	NA	CASSRTGDGETQYF	TGTGCCAGCAGCCGGACAGGGGATGGAGAGACCCAGTACTTC
TRBV5-4	TRBD1	TRBJ2-2	many	CASSVGTGRELFF	TGTGCCAGCAGCGTCGGGACAGGGCGGGAGCTGTTTTTT
TRBV11-2	NA	TRBJ2-2	NA	CASSLKKSSSNTGELFF	TGTGCCAGCAGCCTAAAGAAGTCTAGCTCGAACACCGGGGAGCTGTTTTTT
TRBV7-2	NA	TRBJ1-5	few	CASSFPGSEQPQHF	TGTGCCAGCAGCTTTCCAGGGTCGGAACAGCCCCAGCATTTT